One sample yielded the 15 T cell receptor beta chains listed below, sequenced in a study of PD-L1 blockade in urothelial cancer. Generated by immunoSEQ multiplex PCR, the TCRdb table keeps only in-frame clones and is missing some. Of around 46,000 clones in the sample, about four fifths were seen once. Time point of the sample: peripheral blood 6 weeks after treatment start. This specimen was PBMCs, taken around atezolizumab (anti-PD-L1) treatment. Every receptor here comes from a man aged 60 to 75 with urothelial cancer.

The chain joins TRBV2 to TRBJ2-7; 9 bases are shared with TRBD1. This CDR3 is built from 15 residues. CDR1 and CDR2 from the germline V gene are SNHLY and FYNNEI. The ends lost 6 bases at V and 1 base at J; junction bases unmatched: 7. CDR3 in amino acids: CASRRDRGGSYEQYF. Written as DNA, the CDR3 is TGTGCCAGCAGACGCGACAGGGGGGGTTCCTACGAGCAGTACTTC. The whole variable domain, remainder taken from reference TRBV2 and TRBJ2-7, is EPEVTQTPSHQVTQMGQEVILRCVPISNHLYFYWYRQILGQKVEFLVSFYNNEISEKSEIFDDQFSVERPDGSNFTLKIRSTKLEDSAMYFCASRRDRGGSYEQYFGPGTRLTVT.

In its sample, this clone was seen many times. The CDR3 sequence: CASSQGGGYEQYF. The CDR3 DNA sequence: TGCGCCAGCAGCCAAGGTGGAGGGTACGAGCAGTACTTC. J is TRBJ2-7 and V is TRBV4-3, with TRBD2 as a possible D gene (6 bases). The CDR3 has 13 amino acids. Between the trimmed V and J ends, which lost 1 base and 4 bases, there was a span of 8 bases. Per the germline V gene, CDR1 is LGHNA and CDR2 is YSLEER.

The CDR3 region is CASSFRGHEQYF. Here the CDR3 DNA reads TGTGCCAGCAGTTTTAGGGGTCACGAGCAGTACTTC. This chain links TRBV27 with TRBJ2-7; possible D gene TRBD1, 5 bases. The CDR3 consists of 12 residues. Between the trimmed V and J ends, which lost 3 bases and 5 bases, there was a span of 8 bases. Germline CDR1 is MNHEY and CDR2 is SMNVEV (reference sequence).

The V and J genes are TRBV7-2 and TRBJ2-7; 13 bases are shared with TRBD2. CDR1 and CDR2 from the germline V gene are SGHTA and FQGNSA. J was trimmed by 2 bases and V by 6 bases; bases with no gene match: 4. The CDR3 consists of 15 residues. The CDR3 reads CASSRGTSGAYEQYF. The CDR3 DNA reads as TGTGCCAGCAGTCGAGGGACTAGCGGGGCCTACGAGCAGTACTTC.

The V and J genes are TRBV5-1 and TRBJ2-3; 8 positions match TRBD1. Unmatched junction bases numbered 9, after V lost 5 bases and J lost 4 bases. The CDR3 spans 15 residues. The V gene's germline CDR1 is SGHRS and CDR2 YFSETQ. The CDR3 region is CASRFGQGASDTQYF. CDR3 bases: TGCGCCAGCAGGTTCGGTCAGGGGGCGTCAGATACGCAGTATTTT.

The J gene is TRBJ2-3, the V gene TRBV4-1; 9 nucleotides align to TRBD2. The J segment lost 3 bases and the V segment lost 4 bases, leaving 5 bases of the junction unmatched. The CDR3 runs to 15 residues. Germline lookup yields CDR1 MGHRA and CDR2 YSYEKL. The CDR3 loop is CASSREAGGTDTQYF. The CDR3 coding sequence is TGCGCCAGCAGCCGGGAAGCGGGGGGTACAGATACGCAGTATTTT.

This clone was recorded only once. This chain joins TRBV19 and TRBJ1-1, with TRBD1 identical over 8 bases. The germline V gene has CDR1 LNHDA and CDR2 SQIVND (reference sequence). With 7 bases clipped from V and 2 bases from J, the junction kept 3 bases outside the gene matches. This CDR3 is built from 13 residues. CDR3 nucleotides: TGTGCCAGTAAGGCAGGGGGCAACACTGAAGCTTTCTTT. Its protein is CASKAGGNTEAFF.

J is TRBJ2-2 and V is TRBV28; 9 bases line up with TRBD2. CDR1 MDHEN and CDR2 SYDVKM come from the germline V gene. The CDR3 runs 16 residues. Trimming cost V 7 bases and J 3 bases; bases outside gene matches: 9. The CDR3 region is CASTLSSGTDTGELFF. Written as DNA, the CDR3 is TGTGCCAGCACTCTTTCTAGCGGGACCGACACCGGGGAGCTGTTTTTT.

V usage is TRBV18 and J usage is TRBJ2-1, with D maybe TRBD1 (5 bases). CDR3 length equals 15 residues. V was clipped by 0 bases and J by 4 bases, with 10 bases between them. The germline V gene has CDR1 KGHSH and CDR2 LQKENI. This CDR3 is CASSPPTGQYNEQFF. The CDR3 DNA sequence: TGTGCCAGCTCACCACCAACAGGCCAATACAATGAGCAGTTCTTC.

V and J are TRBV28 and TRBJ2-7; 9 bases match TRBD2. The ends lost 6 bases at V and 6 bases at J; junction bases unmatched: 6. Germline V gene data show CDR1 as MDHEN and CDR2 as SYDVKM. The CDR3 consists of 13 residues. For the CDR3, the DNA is TGTGCCAGCAGACTTAGCGGGAGTCTCGAGCAGTACTTC. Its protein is CASRLSGSLEQYF.

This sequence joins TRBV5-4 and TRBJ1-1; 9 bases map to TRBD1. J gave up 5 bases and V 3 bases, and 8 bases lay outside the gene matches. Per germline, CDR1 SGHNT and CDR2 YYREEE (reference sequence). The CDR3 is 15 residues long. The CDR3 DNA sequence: TGTGCCAGCAGCTCGATGACAGGGGGATGGACTGAAGCTTTCTTT. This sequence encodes CASSSMTGGWTEAFF.

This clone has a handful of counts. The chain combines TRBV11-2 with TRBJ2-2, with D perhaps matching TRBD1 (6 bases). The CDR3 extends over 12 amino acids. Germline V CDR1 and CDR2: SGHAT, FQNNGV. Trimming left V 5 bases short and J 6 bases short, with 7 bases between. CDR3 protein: CASSPGAGELFF. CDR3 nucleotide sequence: TGTGCCAGCAGCCCAGGGGCCGGGGAGCTGTTTTTT.

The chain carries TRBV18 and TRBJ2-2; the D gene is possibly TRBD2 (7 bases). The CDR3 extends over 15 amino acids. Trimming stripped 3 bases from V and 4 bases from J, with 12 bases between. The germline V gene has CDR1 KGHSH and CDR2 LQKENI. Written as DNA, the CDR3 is TGTGCCAGCTCACCCGCCGGGGGGCCCACCGGGGAGCTGTTTTTT. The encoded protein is CASSPAGGPTGELFF.

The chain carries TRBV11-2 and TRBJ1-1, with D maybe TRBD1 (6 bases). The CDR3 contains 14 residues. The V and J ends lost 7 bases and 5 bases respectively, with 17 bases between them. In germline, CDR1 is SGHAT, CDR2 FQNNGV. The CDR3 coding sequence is TGTGCCAGCACCTCTGGACAGTTTGGGACTGAAGCTTTCTTT. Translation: CASTSGQFGTEAFF.

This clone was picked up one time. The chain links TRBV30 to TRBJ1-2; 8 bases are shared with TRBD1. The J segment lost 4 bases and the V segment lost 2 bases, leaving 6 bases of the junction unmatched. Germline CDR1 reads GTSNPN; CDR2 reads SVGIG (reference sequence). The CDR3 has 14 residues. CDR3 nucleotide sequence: TGTGCCTGGAGTTCTGGACAGGGCGGCTATGGCTACACCTTC. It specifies CAWSSGQGGYGYTF.